These 17 T cell receptor beta chains were all obtained from the same sample, sequenced in a study of shared clonotypes between healthy human individuals. The protocol was immunoSEQ multiplex PCR, while the TCRdb copy is restricted to in-frame clones and leaves out a portion. This table holds 450,000 to 550,000 clones, 79% found once. The sequenced sample was PBMCs. All receptors come from a middle-aged woman in good health. Some clones in this sample may be carry-over from other donors' samples.

This chain connects TRBV18 to TRBJ1-2; tentative D call: TRBD1 (5 bases). This CDR3 is 16 amino acids long. Trimming stripped 1 base from V and 4 bases from J, with 16 bases between. In germline, CDR1 is KGHSH, CDR2 LQKENI. The CDR3 reads CASSPLPTVDPYGYTF. The CDR3 DNA reads as TGTGCCAGCTCACCACTCCCGACAGTCGACCCCTATGGCTACACCTTC.

This rearrangement joins TRBV10-1 to TRBJ2-7; 10 bases agree with TRBD2. J gave up 6 bases and V 4 bases, and 0 bases lay outside the gene matches. The germline CDR1 and CDR2 sequences are WNHNN and SYGVQD (reference sequence). There are 12 residues in the CDR3. The CDR3 region has the DNA TGCGCCAGCAGTGGACTAGCGGGCGAGCAGTACTTC. Its protein is CASSGLAGEQYF.

This rearrangement joins TRBV7-8 to TRBJ2-1, with 10 positions matching TRBD2. Germline assignment: CDR1 SGHVS and CDR2 FQNEAQ. With 5 bases clipped from V and 2 bases from J, the junction kept 12 bases outside the gene matches. This CDR3 contains 18 residues. CDR3 region: CASSPLHSGRETYNEQFF. The CDR3 region has the DNA TGTGCCAGCAGCCCTCTGCACAGCGGGAGGGAAACCTACAATGAGCAGTTCTTC.

The chain couples TRBV5-1 to TRBJ2-2; 8 bases align to TRBD1. This CDR3 has 16 amino acids. Trimming at V came to 2 bases and at J to 0 bases, leaving 3 bases not matched to a gene. Germline CDR1 SGHRS, CDR2 YFSETQ. CDR3 sequence (DNA): TGCGCCAGCAGCTTAACAGGGGGTGCGAACACCGGGGAGCTGTTTTTT. Its translation is CASSLTGGANTGELFF. Complete variable domain (other parts from reference TRBV5-1 and TRBJ2-2): KAGVTQTPRYLIKTRGQQVTLSCSPISGHRSVSWYQQTPGQGLQFLFEYFSETQRNKGNFPGRFSGRQFSNSRSEMNVSTLELGDSALYLCASSLTGGANTGELFFGEGSRLTVL.

This clone was recorded only once. The gene calls are TRBV28 and TRBJ2-4, with 7 bases identical to TRBD1. The V and J ends lost 5 bases and 0 bases, in that order; junction bases with no gene match: 10. The CDR3 covers 17 residues. CDR1 is MDHEN and CDR2 is SYDVKM in the germline V gene. The CDR3 coding sequence is TGTGCCAGCAGTCCCAGACAGGGAAAACTAGCCAAAAACATTCAGTACTTC. This translates into CASSPRQGKLAKNIQYF. The whole variable domain, remainder taken from reference TRBV28 and TRBJ2-4, is DVKVTQSSRYLVKRTGEKVFLECVQDMDHENMFWYRQDPGLGLRLIYFSYDVKMKEKGDIPEGYSVSREKKERFSLILESASTNQTSMYLCASSPRQGKLAKNIQYFGAGTRLSVL.

The J gene is TRBJ1-5, the V gene TRBV18; no clear D gene. Trimming pared 5 bases from V and 8 bases from J, leaving 16 bases between. This CDR3 region has 14 residues. Looked up from germline, CDR1 is KGHSH and CDR2 is LQKENI. The CDR3 is CASSNGRLNEPQHF. The CDR3 DNA reads TGTGCCAGCTCAAATGGTCGGTTAAACGAGCCCCAGCATTTT.

This chain uses TRBV29-1 with TRBJ2-5; D possibly corresponds to TRBD1 (7 bases). Germline lookup yields CDR1 SQVTM and CDR2 ANQGSEA. This CDR3 has 13 amino acids. Trimming took off 8 bases at V and 2 bases at J, with 15 bases between the two ends. CDR3 residues: CSFRQGGQETQYF. The CDR3 coding sequence is TGCAGCTTTAGACAGGGAGGTCAAGAGACCCAGTACTTC.

Concerning this clone: This may arise from a read error, as a much more abundant clone is one base away. This chain joins TRBV7-3 and TRBJ1-1, with 7 positions matching TRBD1. The CDR3 covers 13 residues. V was clipped by 4 bases and J by 2 bases; unmatched bases: 1. CDR1 and CDR2 (germline): SGHTA, FQGTGA. CDR3 sequence: CASSYRGNTEAFF. The CDR3 region has the DNA TGTGCCAGCAGCTACAGGGGTAACACTGAAGCTTTCTTT. Drawing the rest from reference TRBV7-3 and TRBJ1-1, the complete variable domain is GAGVSQTPSNKVTEKGKYVELRCDPISGHTALYWYRQSLGQGPEFLIYFQGTGAADDSGLPNDRFFAVRPEGSVSTLKIQRTERGDSAVYLCASSYRGNTEAFFGQGTRLTVV.

The chain carries TRBV29-1 and TRBJ2-1; D perhaps matches TRBD2 (6 bases). The CDR3 extends over 15 amino acids. The germline CDR1 and CDR2 sequences are SQVTM and ANQGSEA. With 7 bases removed from V and 2 bases from J, the gap between germline ends came to 18 bases. The chain's CDR3 is CSALLRDGTYNEQFF. The DNA of the CDR3 is TGCAGCGCCTTACTGCGGGACGGAACCTACAATGAGCAGTTCTTC.

The table lists this clone with many counts. The chain carries TRBV7-9 and TRBJ1-2; D not resolved. Germline-derived CDR1 and CDR2 are SEHNR and FQNEAQ (reference sequence). V was clipped by 5 bases and J by 3 bases, with 10 bases between them. The CDR3 extends over 13 amino acids. The CDR3 DNA reads TGTGCCAGCAGCGTTCAGAGGGACTATGGCTACACCTTC. This codes for CASSVQRDYGYTF.

V and J are TRBV6-5 and TRBJ2-7; TRBD1 matches at 7 bases. The CDR3 loop spans 15 amino acids. Germline CDR1 and CDR2: MNHEY and SVGAGI. V gave up 2 bases and J gave up 2 bases; unmatched junction bases: 6. CDR3 amino acids: CASSYTAQGAYEQYF. As DNA, the CDR3 is TGTGCCAGCAGTTACACCGCCCAGGGGGCCTACGAGCAGTACTTC.

This chain connects TRBV15 to TRBJ1-3; D is possibly TRBD1 (6 bases). V was pared by 5 bases and J by 0 bases, with 8 bases between. Looked up from germline, CDR1 is LNHNV and CDR2 is YYDKDF (reference sequence). The CDR3 runs 14 residues. CDR3 nucleotides: TGTGCCACCAGCTTGGACAGCTCTGGAAACACCATATATTTT. Translating it yields CATSLDSSGNTIYF.

Only a few counts were recorded for this clone. The genes are TRBV19 and TRBJ2-7; 10 bases match TRBD2. The CDR3 covers 14 residues. The V segment lost 9 bases and the J segment 0 bases; nucleotides outside the gene matches: 5. The germline V gene has CDR1 LNHDA and CDR2 SQIVND (reference sequence). The CDR3 loop is CASKTSGTSYEQYF. CDR3 nucleotides: TGTGCCAGCAAAACTAGCGGGACCTCCTACGAGCAGTACTTC.

This chain connects TRBV11-3 to TRBJ2-1, with D unresolved. Germline values: CDR1 SGHNT, CDR2 YENEEA. CDR3 size: 15 residues. V shed 0 bases and J shed 6 bases, with 12 bases lying between them. CDR3 coding DNA: TGTGCCAGCAGCTTAGATTACCCCCCGAGCAATGAGCAGTTCTTC. Amino acid sequence: CASSLDYPPSNEQFF.

The chain employs TRBV6-4 and TRBJ2-3; D is ambiguous. Germline lookup yields CDR1 MRHNA and CDR2 SNTAGT. The CDR3 runs 13 residues. The V gene lost 8 bases and the J gene lost 5 bases, with 14 bases spanning the gap. The CDR3 DNA reads as TGTGCCAGCTCCCTGGCTTCTGGAGATACGCAGTATTTT. It yields the protein CASSLASGDTQYF.

The chain employs TRBV18 and TRBJ2-5, with 8 bases identical to TRBD1. V trimming: 3 bases; J trimming: 4 bases; junction bases outside the gene matches: 13. CDR3 length: 17 residues. Germline CDR1 is KGHSH and CDR2 is LQKENI. CDR3 DNA: TGTGCCAGCTCACCGGTTGCGACAGGGGAGAGATCAGAGACCCAGTACTTC. Translation: CASSPVATGERSETQYF. Looking up the rest from reference TRBV18 and TRBJ2-5 gives the full variable domain: NAGVMQNPRHLVRRRGQEARLRCSPMKGHSHVYWYRQLPEEGLKFMVYLQKENIIDESGMPKERFSAEFPKEGPSILRIQQVVRGDSAAYFCASSPVATGERSETQYFGPGTRLLVL.

The chain recombines TRBV27 with TRBJ1-1; D is unresolved. The CDR3 has 13 amino acids. The V gene's germline CDR1 is MNHEY and CDR2 SMNVEV (reference sequence). V gave up 2 bases and J gave up 3 bases, with 7 bases separating them. This chain's CDR3 is CASSLSRHTEAFF. CDR3 bases: TGTGCCAGCAGTTTAAGCCGGCACACTGAAGCTTTCTTT.